A single sample gave rise to the 25 T cell receptor beta chains below, sequenced in a study of shared clonotypes between healthy human individuals. Clones were read by immunoSEQ multiplex PCR, and TCRdb kept only the in-frame ones, dropping some. The sample records fewer than 1 million clones, 96% being singletons. CD8 cells regarded as naive lacked CD45RO, were positively chosen for CCR7, and omitted terminally differentiated effector memory CD45RA+ cells. Sequenced input: naive CD8+ T cells sorted from blood. Source of these receptors: a man aged 25 to 45 in good health.

This rearrangement joins TRBV5-4 to TRBJ2-1; 9 bases fit TRBD1. The CDR3 extends over 15 amino acids. From germline, CDR1 is SGHNT and CDR2 YYREEE (reference sequence). V shed 0 bases and J 4 bases; nucleotides not matched to a gene: 2. The CDR3 loop reads CASSLVGTGYNEQFF. The CDR3 coding sequence is TGTGCCAGCAGCTTGGTCGGGACAGGGTACAATGAGCAGTTCTTC.

The V call is TRBV15, the J call TRBJ2-2, with 12 bases lining up with TRBD2. Losses at the gene ends were 0 bases for V and 4 bases for J; bases not matched to a gene: 6. The germline V gene encodes CDR1 LNHNV and CDR2 YYDKDF (reference sequence). This CDR3 contains 18 residues. The CDR3 sequence is CATSRDSSGRVGTGELFF. CDR3 DNA: TGTGCCACCAGCAGAGATTCTAGCGGGAGGGTGGGCACCGGGGAGCTGTTTTTT.

On this clone: Other nucleotide sequences from this sample produce the same CDR3. The rearrangement joins TRBV19 to TRBJ2-5; TRBD1 matches 11 bases. The length of the CDR3 is 14 residues. The germline V gene has CDR1 LNHDA and CDR2 SQIVND (reference sequence). With V trimmed by 4 bases and J by 5 bases, 3 bases remained unmatched. The CDR3, as DNA: TGTGCCAGTAGTACAGGGACAGGGGGGGAGACCCAGTACTTC. The encoded protein is CASSTGTGGETQYF.

The V call is TRBV5-1, the J call TRBJ2-3; D is tentatively TRBD1 or TRBD2 (5 bases each). CDR3 length equals 15 residues. CDR1 is SGHRS and CDR2 is YFSETQ in the germline V gene. The ends were cut back, 7 bases at V and 2 bases at J, with 17 bases in the middle. The CDR3 coding sequence is TGCGCCAGCTCAATGGGGACGGCCAACACAGATACGCAGTATTTT. The encoded protein is CASSMGTANTDTQYF.

This chain links TRBV7-9 with TRBJ2-1, with TRBD1 identical over 8 bases. J gave up 9 bases and V 2 bases, and 12 bases lay outside the gene matches. This CDR3 spans 16 amino acids. Germline V lookup: CDR1 SEHNR, CDR2 FQNEAQ (reference sequence). The CDR3 DNA reads as TGTGCCAGCAGCTTAACTTCGCGGACAGGGTGGTTTGAGCAGTTCTTC. Its protein is CASSLTSRTGWFEQFF. Full variable domain (outside the CDR3, taken from reference TRBV7-9 and TRBJ2-1): DTGVSQNPRHKITKRGQNVTFRCDPISEHNRLYWYRQTLGQGPEFLTYFQNEAQLEKSRLLSDRFSAERPKGSFSTLEIQRTEQGDSAMYLCASSLTSRTGWFEQFFGPGTRLTVL.

The rearrangement uses TRBV4-1 and TRBJ1-1; TRBD1 is a possible D gene (6 bases). The germline V gene encodes CDR1 MGHRA and CDR2 YSYEKL. The V and J ends lost 6 bases and 5 bases respectively, with 19 bases between them. The CDR3 contains 15 residues. CDR3 nucleotide sequence: TGCGCCAGCAGGTACGGTCCAGGGGAGGGTACTGAAGCTTTCTTT. This gives the protein CASRYGPGEGTEAFF.

A remark on this clone: Other DNA sequences within the sample encode an identical CDR3. The V and J genes are TRBV7-9 and TRBJ2-2, with D hard to call. Trimming took 3 bases from V and 6 from J, leaving 5 bases between them. The CDR3 contains 12 residues. Germline V lookup: CDR1 SEHNR, CDR2 FQNEAQ (reference sequence). The CDR3 DNA is TGTGCCAGCAGCTTGCGAGCCGGGGAGCTGTTTTTT. Translation gives CASSLRAGELFF. Together with reference TRBV7-9 and TRBJ2-2, the CDR3 gives the full variable domain: DTGVSQNPRHKITKRGQNVTFRCDPISEHNRLYWYRQTLGQGPEFLTYFQNEAQLEKSRLLSDRFSAERPKGSFSTLEIQRTEQGDSAMYLCASSLRAGELFFGEGSRLTVL.

V is TRBV28 and J is TRBJ2-1; D gene uncertain. Looked up from germline, CDR1 is MDHEN and CDR2 is SYDVKM. The V and J ends lost 2 bases and 4 bases respectively, with 15 bases between them. The CDR3 sequence is 16 residues long. The CDR3 DNA is TGTGCCAGCAGTTTAAGGCCCGGCGTGGTTTACAATGAGCAGTTCTTC. Protein sequence: CASSLRPGVVYNEQFF.

The CDR3 loop is CASSGTGLLYGYTF. CDR3 sequence (DNA): TGTGCCAGCAGCGGAACGGGGCTCCTCTATGGCTACACCTTC. The rearrangement uses TRBV9 and TRBJ1-2, with D perhaps matching TRBD1 (5 bases). Looked up from germline, CDR1 is SGDLS and CDR2 is YYNGEE. Trimming left V 3 bases short and J 4 bases short, with 13 bases between. This CDR3 is built from 14 residues.

The rearrangement joins TRBV12-1 to TRBJ2-1; TRBD2 reflects the table's D call only, with no check against the DNA. TRBV12-1 constitutes a pseudogene. The CDR3 is 15 amino acids. DNA of the CDR3: TGTGCCAGCAGAAAGGGGACTAGCGGGAGTTTTCTCAAGTTCTTC. Amino acid sequence: CASRKGTSGSFLKFF.

The count of this clone is one. The chain has TRBV4-1 and TRBJ2-7; 7 bases align to TRBD2. The germline V gene has CDR1 MGHRA and CDR2 YSYEKL. With 4 bases clipped from V and 0 bases from J, the junction kept 6 bases outside the gene matches. There are 15 residues in the CDR3. Here the CDR3 reads CASSPIGGGSYEQYF. In DNA, the CDR3 is TGCGCCAGCAGCCCCATTGGCGGGGGCTCCTACGAGCAGTACTTC.

This rearrangement joins TRBV27 to TRBJ2-7; the D gene is possibly TRBD1 (5 bases). Germline CDR1 is MNHEY and CDR2 is SMNVEV (reference sequence). The length of the CDR3 is 15 residues. V was shortened by 0 bases and J by 4 bases, with 13 bases between the two germline ends. This CDR3 reads CASSLSVGASYEQYF. The CDR3 coding sequence is TGTGCCAGCAGTTTATCCGTAGGGGCTTCGTACGAGCAGTACTTC.

The V and J genes are TRBV19 and TRBJ1-5; tentatively, D is TRBD1 (5 bases). The V end was cut by 7 bases, the J end by 10 bases, with 20 bases between. The V gene's germline CDR1 is LNHDA and CDR2 SQIVND (reference sequence). The CDR3 length is 14 residues. The CDR3 region is CASTPGGSGTPQHF. The CDR3 coding sequence is TGTGCCAGTACCCCGGGGGGATCAGGTACCCCCCAGCATTTT.

The chain combines TRBV28 with TRBJ2-5; 10 bases fit TRBD1. The CDR3 consists of 14 residues. Germline CDR1 is MDHEN and CDR2 is SYDVKM. After removal of 6 bases from V and 2 bases from J, the junction contained 3 bases not matched to a gene. CDR3: CASRRGQGQETQYF. In DNA form, the CDR3 reads TGTGCCAGCAGGAGGGGACAGGGGCAAGAGACCCAGTACTTC.

The chain joins TRBV7-2 to TRBJ2-1; 7 positions agree with TRBD1. The CDR3 totals 16 residues. Germline V lookup: CDR1 SGHTA, CDR2 FQGNSA. The V and J ends lost 5 bases and 4 bases, in that order; junction bases with no gene match: 11. CDR3 bases: TGTGCCAGCAGCATATTCACCGGGACAGCATACAATGAGCAGTTCTTC. The encoded protein is CASSIFTGTAYNEQFF. The whole variable domain, filled in from reference TRBV7-2 and TRBJ2-1, reads GAGVSQSPSNKVTEKGKDVELRCDPISGHTALYWYRQSLGQGLEFLIYFQGNSAPDKSGLPSDRFSAERTGGSVSTLTIQRTQQEDSAVYLCASSIFTGTAYNEQFFGPGTRLTVL.

This chain joins TRBV5-1 and TRBJ2-1; D uncertain. In germline, CDR1 is SGHRS, CDR2 YFSETQ. V was cut by 3 bases and J by 0 bases, with 10 bases left in between. The CDR3 is made up of 15 amino acids. The CDR3 here is CASSSESYSYNEQFF. The CDR3 nucleotides are TGCGCCAGCAGCTCGGAGAGTTACTCCTACAATGAGCAGTTCTTC. The full variable domain, its missing parts supplied by reference TRBV5-1 and TRBJ2-1, is KAGVTQTPRYLIKTRGQQVTLSCSPISGHRSVSWYQQTPGQGLQFLFEYFSETQRNKGNFPGRFSGRQFSNSRSEMNVSTLELGDSALYLCASSSESYSYNEQFFGPGTRLTVL.

This chain joins TRBV27 and TRBJ1-2; a weak D match, TRBD1 (6 bases). The germline V gene has CDR1 MNHEY and CDR2 SMNVEV (reference sequence). The CDR3 is 14 amino acids. Trimming pared 7 bases from V and 2 bases from J, leaving 14 bases between. The CDR3 reads CASTQTGSNYGYTF. The CDR3 DNA reads as TGTGCCAGCACCCAGACAGGATCAAACTATGGCTACACCTTC.

The chain couples TRBV7-9 to TRBJ2-3, with D unclear. The germline V gene encodes CDR1 SEHNR and CDR2 FQNEAQ (reference sequence). This CDR3 is built from 16 residues. Trimming removed 2 bases from V and 0 bases from J, with 12 bases in between. CDR3 region: CASSLPGGPSTDTQYF. The CDR3 DNA follows: TGTGCCAGCAGCTTACCCGGCGGACCTAGCACAGATACGCAGTATTTT. The full variable domain, rest sourced from reference TRBV7-9 and TRBJ2-3, is DTGVSQNPRHKITKRGQNVTFRCDPISEHNRLYWYRQTLGQGPEFLTYFQNEAQLEKSRLLSDRFSAERPKGSFSTLEIQRTEQGDSAMYLCASSLPGGPSTDTQYFGPGTRLTVL.

This clone was observed a few times. Other DNA sequences of this sample code for an identical CDR3. The chain is built from TRBV27 and TRBJ2-7; D unclear. The germline gives CDR1 MNHEY, CDR2 SMNVEV (reference sequence). This CDR3 has 12 residues. Trimming stripped 0 bases from V and 4 bases from J, with 4 bases between. The CDR3 loop reads CASSLSGYEQYF. Written as DNA, the CDR3 is TGTGCCAGCAGTTTATCGGGGTACGAGCAGTACTTC.

This chain connects TRBV29-1 to TRBJ2-7; D uncertain. With 4 bases removed from V and 0 bases from J, the gap between germline ends came to 7 bases. The CDR3 runs to 12 residues. Germline V gene data show CDR1 as SQVTM and CDR2 as ANQGSEA. Here the CDR3 DNA reads TGCAGCGTTGGACTCAGCTCCTACGAGCAGTACTTC. Translated, it gives CSVGLSSYEQYF.

This rearrangement joins TRBV14 to TRBJ1-5, with 10 bases identical to TRBD1. The V gene end was trimmed by 1 base and the J gene end by 5 bases; junction bases not matched to a gene: 2. The CDR3 covers 15 residues. Looked up from germline, CDR1 is SGHDN and CDR2 is FVKESK. The CDR3: CASSQVGTGDQPQHF. DNA for the CDR3: TGTGCCAGCAGCCAAGTGGGGACAGGGGATCAGCCCCAGCATTTT.

The CDR3 bases are TGTGCCACCGCCGGGACAGACGACTATGGCTACACCTTC. Protein product: CATAGTDDYGYTF. This chain uses TRBV6-1 with TRBJ1-2; TRBD1 aligns across 7 bases. V shed 10 bases, J shed 3 bases, and the junction held 8 bases outside the gene matches. The CDR3 contains 13 residues. Germline CDR1 and CDR2: MNHNS and SASEGT.

The chain combines TRBV13 with TRBJ2-3; 8 nucleotides match TRBD1. V shed 4 bases and J 0 bases; nucleotides not matched to a gene: 6. In germline, CDR1 is PRHDT, CDR2 FYEKMQ (reference sequence). The CDR3 extends over 16 amino acids. The CDR3 nucleotides are TGTGCCAGCAGCTCCCATACAGGGGGAAGCACAGATACGCAGTATTTT. Protein: CASSSHTGGSTDTQYF.

This chain connects TRBV15 to TRBJ2-7; D tentatively reads TRBD1 or TRBD2 (5 bases each). Trimming left V 0 bases short and J 6 bases short, with 33 bases between. The length of the CDR3 is 21 residues. Germline V CDR1 and CDR2: LNHNV, YYDKDF (reference sequence). This CDR3 is CATSREITPLASREWGVEQYF. The CDR3 DNA reads TGTGCCACCAGCAGAGAGATAACCCCTCTCGCTTCCAGGGAGTGGGGAGTCGAGCAGTACTTC.

The chain carries TRBV5-1 and TRBJ1-1, with unresolved D. The CDR3 has 14 amino acids. Germline V gene data show CDR1 as SGHRS and CDR2 as YFSETQ. V gave up 3 bases and J gave up 0 bases, with 9 bases separating them. The CDR3 spells CASSSRSMNTEAFF. In DNA form, the CDR3 reads TGCGCCAGCAGCTCCCGCTCGATGAACACTGAAGCTTTCTTT. Based on the CDR3 plus reference TRBV5-1 and TRBJ1-1, the full variable domain is KAGVTQTPRYLIKTRGQQVTLSCSPISGHRSVSWYQQTPGQGLQFLFEYFSETQRNKGNFPGRFSGRQFSNSRSEMNVSTLELGDSALYLCASSSRSMNTEAFFGQGTRLTVV.